The 24 T cell receptor beta chains in this list originate from one sample, sequenced in a study of T cells in women clearing cervical HPV infection (dated by TCRdb to about 2018). Libraries were built with the immunoSEQ multiplex PCR assay. TCRdb stores this immuneACCESS table with in-frame sequences only. Part of the clones is absent; in the studies checked, under half of the shortfall reflects unresolved V genes, and no reason is known for the rest. The sample's own table lists 20,000 to 25,000 clones. Jointly, the top ten make up roughly 3.3% of the sample. The sequenced material came from blood buffy coat. These receptor sequences come from a woman aged 18-69 years with a cervical HPV16 infection that either progressed to CIN3+ or cleared (not recorded which).

A word on this clone: From the germline J gene comes the end of the CDR3, since the read stops 3 residues before it. The chain carries TRBV5-1 and TRBJ1-1, with a tentative D call TRBD1 (6 bases). Trimming left V 0 bases short and J 5 bases short, with 14 bases between. The CDR3 is 15 residues long. CDR1 and CDR2 from the germline V gene are SGHRS and YFSETQ. The CDR3 here is CASSLGGGRGTEAFF. The CDR3 DNA, read in part, is TGCGCCAGCAGCTTGGGGGGGGGCAGGGGAACTGAA.

About this clone itself: At one end the junction does not follow the germline gene, possibly because of a read error. Coverage ceases 3 residues before the CDR3 finishes, and the germline J gene fills in the end. J is TRBJ2-1 and V is TRBV30, with 11 bases identical to TRBD2. Germline V gene sequence: CDR1 GTSNPN, CDR2 SVGIG (reference sequence). The CDR3 has 17 residues. CDR3: CTWSKGISGTSGDEQFF. CDR3 DNA (partial): TGTACCTGGAGTAAGGGGATATCCGGGACTAGCGGCGATGAG.

The CDR3 reads CASSLSVNEQFF. The CDR3 bases that were read are TGTGCCAGCAGTTTGAGCGTCAATGAG. The chain combines TRBV12-3 or TRBV12-4 with TRBJ2-1; D call uncertain. The read ends 3 residues shy of where the CDR3 ends; the end is completed using the germline J gene. The germline V and J ends were trimmed by 3 bases and 6 bases, with 6 bases remaining between them. This CDR3 comprises 12 residues.

Its frequency marks this clone as medium-sized. With the read ending 3 residues before the CDR3 end, the germline J gene is used to fill in that end. The gene calls are TRBV18 and TRBJ2-5, with D unresolved. The CDR3 runs to 13 residues. Germline V lookup: CDR1 KGHSH, CDR2 LQKENI. V shed 3 bases and J shed 4 bases, with 9 bases lying between them. The CDR3 protein is CASSPMAAETQYF. The sequenced CDR3 bases are TGTGCCAGCTCACCGATGGCCGCAGAGACC.

To note about this clone: Read coverage stops 3 residues before the CDR3 terminus; the germline J gene supplies the remainder. V is TRBV18 and J is TRBJ2-2; D is possibly TRBD1 (6 bases). Trimming removed 3 bases from V and 2 bases from J, with 7 bases in between. Germline CDR1 reads KGHSH; CDR2 reads LQKENI. This CDR3 region has 14 residues. Incomplete CDR3 DNA: TGTGCCAGCTCACCGACAGGCAACACCGGGGAG. Translation: CASSPTGNTGE. The whole CDR3 reads CASSPTGNTGELFF.

Remarks on this clone: The read terminates 3 residues before the CDR3 end, so the remaining end is supplied by the germline J gene. The chain couples TRBV4-2 to TRBJ1-5, with a tentative D call TRBD1 (5 bases). The germline V gene encodes CDR1 LGHNA and CDR2 YNFKEQ. The CDR3 is 13 amino acids. The V end was cut by 3 bases, the J end by 6 bases, with 9 bases between. The part of the CDR3 DNA that was read is TGTGCCAGCAGCCAGGAGAGGGGTCAGCCC. This sequence encodes CASSQERGQP. Given in full, the CDR3 is CASSQERGQPQHF.

For this clone: The read finishes 3 residues shy of the CDR3 end, and the germline J gene is used to complete it. The rearrangement uses TRBV29-1 and TRBJ2-3; the D is unclear. Germline values: CDR1 SQVTM, CDR2 ANQGSEA. The V gene lost 6 bases and the J gene lost 5 bases, with 12 bases spanning the gap. This CDR3 has 12 residues. The part of the CDR3 DNA that was read is TGCAGCGTGGAAACCCAAGGAGATACG. Amino acids: CSVETQGDT. The CDR3 in full is CSVETQGDTQYF.

A word on this clone: The read ends 3 residues early relative to the CDR3; the germline J gene fills the gap. The V and J genes are TRBV10-1 and TRBJ1-1; TRBD1 is a possible D gene (5 bases). Germline V gives CDR1 WNHNN, CDR2 SYGVQD (reference sequence). This CDR3 region has 13 residues. The CDR3 reads CASQAGGTSKAFF. The CDR3 DNA, read in part, is TGCGCCTCTCAAGCGGGGGGGACTTCGAAA.

Remarks on this clone: The observed sequence ends 3 residues before the CDR3 terminus, with the missing tail filled in from the germline J gene. The chain combines TRBV5-1 with TRBJ2-7, with TRBD1 matching over 8 bases. With V trimmed by 5 bases and J by 1 base, 8 bases remained unmatched. CDR1 is SGHRS, CDR2 YFSETQ, per germline. The CDR3 is 15 residues long. CDR3 DNA (partial): TGCGCCAGCAGGGACAGGGATGAGCTTTCCTACGAG. Translating it yields CASRDRDELSYE. The whole CDR3 is CASRDRDELSYEQYF.

A note on this clone: The read ends 3 residues shy of where the CDR3 ends; the end is completed using the germline J gene. The chain links TRBV11-3 to TRBJ2-3, with D perhaps TRBD1 (6 bases). The CDR3 length is 13 residues. Trimming removed 5 bases from V and 3 bases from J, with 9 bases in between. From germline, CDR1 is SGHNT and CDR2 YENEEA. CDR3 bases read: TGTGCCAGCAGCCTTACAGGGACAGATACG. Translated: CASSLTGTDT. The complete CDR3 protein is CASSLTGTDTQYF.

Note on this clone: From the germline J gene comes the end of the CDR3, since the read stops 3 residues before it. The chain uses TRBV28 and TRBJ1-4; TRBD1 matches 7 bases. Per the germline V gene, CDR1 is MDHEN and CDR2 is SYDVKM. J gave up 2 bases and V 3 bases, and 3 bases lay outside the gene matches. The CDR3 consists of 15 residues. CDR3 loop: CASSFQGGTNEKLFF. The sequenced CDR3 bases are TGTGCCAGCAGTTTCCAGGGGGGCACTAATGAAAAA. The variable domain in full, with the rest retrieved from reference TRBV28 and TRBJ1-4, is DVKVTQSSRYLVKRTGEKVFLECVQDMDHENMFWYRQDPGLGLRLIYFSYDVKMKEKGDIPEGYSVSREKKERFSLILESASTNQTSMYLCASSFQGGTNEKLFFGSGTQLSVL.

As concerns this clone: The CDR3 is cut off 3 residues early in the read; its end comes from the germline J gene. The chain couples TRBV14 to TRBJ1-3, with no clear D. Germline V lookup: CDR1 SGHDN, CDR2 FVKESK. This CDR3 has 15 amino acids. The V end lost 5 bases, the J end lost 0 bases, and 11 bases lay between the germline ends. CDR3 region: CASSKGLISGNTIYF. CDR3 bases read: TGTGCCAGCAGCAAGGGTCTTATCTCTGGAAACACC.

As for this clone: The read is 3 residues too short to cover the CDR3 end, so that end is filled in from the germline J gene. The V and J genes are TRBV5-4 and TRBJ2-7; 12 bases agree with TRBD2. Trimming removed 4 bases from V and 2 bases from J; junction bases left unmatched: 7. In germline, CDR1 is SGHNT, CDR2 YYREEE (reference sequence). The CDR3 contains 16 residues. The CDR3 region is CASSTGTSGQAYEQYF. The CDR3 DNA, read in part, is TGTGCCAGCAGCACCGGGACTAGCGGGCAAGCCTACGAG.

Remarks on this clone: The observed sequence ends 3 residues before the CDR3 terminus, with the missing tail filled in from the germline J gene. The chain employs TRBV5-1 and TRBJ2-1; D possibly corresponds to TRBD2 (6 bases). V was trimmed by 0 bases and J by 2 bases, leaving 12 bases between them. There are 16 residues in the CDR3. Germline loops: CDR1 SGHRS, CDR2 YFSETQ. The covered CDR3 bases are TGCGCCAGCAGCTTGGACGGGCTAGCGCCCTACAATGAG. Residues: CASSLDGLAPYNE. The entire CDR3 reads CASSLDGLAPYNEQFF.

With respect to this clone: From the germline J gene comes the end of the CDR3, since the read stops 3 residues before it. The rearrangement uses TRBV2 and TRBJ1-2; maybe TRBD1 (6 bases). Germline CDR1 is SNHLY and CDR2 is FYNNEI. The length of the CDR3 is 15 residues. V gave up 0 bases and J gave up 6 bases, with 14 bases separating them. The CDR3 protein is CASSEALRGANGYTF. The CDR3 bases that were read are TGTGCCAGCAGTGAAGCGCTTCGGGGGGCCAATGGC.

Turning to this clone: The read is 3 residues too short to cover the CDR3 end, so that end is filled in from the germline J gene. The rearrangement joins TRBV2 to TRBJ1-5; TRBD1 is a possible D gene (5 bases). This CDR3 is built from 14 residues. V dropped 6 bases and J dropped 1 base, with 10 bases sitting between them. Germline loops: CDR1 SNHLY, CDR2 FYNNEI. CDR3 amino acids: CASRTGLSNQPQHF. The part of the CDR3 DNA that was read is TGTGCCAGCAGAACAGGTTTGAGCAATCAGCCC.

Comment on this clone: The read stops 3 residues short of the end of the CDR3; the missing end is completed from the germline J gene. V gene TRBV20-1 combines with J gene TRBJ2-2, with 11 bases identical to TRBD2. This CDR3 is 15 amino acids long. V shed 6 bases and J 2 bases; nucleotides not matched to a gene: 5. Germline assignment: CDR1 DFQATT and CDR2 SNEGSKA (reference sequence). The covered CDR3 bases are TGCAGTGCCACGACTAGCGGGGTTAACACCGGGGAG. This translates into CSATTSGVNTGE. The full CDR3 reads CSATTSGVNTGELFF.

About this clone itself: The missing CDR3 end, 3 residues past where the read stops, is filled in from the germline J gene. This chain joins TRBV19 and TRBJ2-3, with D unclear. The CDR3 sequence is 13 residues long. The V and J ends lost 8 bases and 2 bases respectively, with 11 bases between them. The germline V gene has CDR1 LNHDA and CDR2 SQIVND (reference sequence). The CDR3 DNA, read in part, is TGTGCCAGTGCAAGGCTGTACACAGATACG. It is translated as CASARLYTDT. The whole CDR3 sequence reads CASARLYTDTQYF.

Notes on this clone: Read data end 3 residues before the CDR3 end; the end is taken from the germline J gene. The chain is built from TRBV12-3 or TRBV12-4 and TRBJ2-5; 7 nucleotides match TRBD2. The CDR3 spans 17 residues. With V trimmed by 6 bases and J by 2 bases, 15 bases remained unmatched. The CDR3 DNA, read in part, is TGTGCCAGCAGCCCCGGGCGGGGGAGAGTAACACAAGAGACC. Translating it yields CASSPGRGRVTQET. The whole CDR3 protein is CASSPGRGRVTQETQYF.

Comments on this clone: The missing CDR3 end, 3 residues past where the read stops, is filled in from the germline J gene. V is TRBV20-1 and J is TRBJ2-1; D is ambiguous. V shed 3 bases and J shed 0 bases, with 9 bases lying between them. This CDR3 region has 14 residues. Germline CDR1 DFQATT, CDR2 SNEGSKA (reference sequence). The sequenced CDR3 bases are TGCAGTGCTAGTACGCAGAGCTCCTACAATGAG. Translation gives CSASTQSSYNE. The entire CDR3 protein reads CSASTQSSYNEQFF.

Remarks on this clone: Read data end 3 residues before the CDR3 end; the end is taken from the germline J gene. The rearrangement uses TRBV7-8 and TRBJ2-1, with D possibly TRBD2 on 6 matching bases. From germline, CDR1 is SGHVS and CDR2 FQNEAQ. V lost 1 base and J lost 2, with 12 bases in between. CDR3 length: 16 amino acids. The chain's CDR3 is CASSLVEGAAYNEQFF. CDR3 bases read: TGTGCCAGCAGCTTAGTGGAGGGAGCGGCCTACAATGAG.

For this clone: The read gets to within 3 residues of the CDR3 end, and the germline J gene fills in the rest. The chain carries TRBV28 and TRBJ2-3, with 11 bases aligning to TRBD1. This CDR3 contains 16 residues. Looked up from germline, CDR1 is MDHEN and CDR2 is SYDVKM. Trimming at V came to 7 bases and at J to 4 bases, leaving 10 bases not matched to a gene. CDR3 sequence reads: CASIAVGTGGADTQYF. Partial CDR3 DNA: TGTGCCAGCATCGCCGTAGGGACAGGGGGAGCAGATACG.

In the case of this clone: The DNA ends 3 residues before the CDR3 does, and the rest of the CDR3 is filled in from the germline J gene. The chain recombines TRBV5-3 with TRBJ2-7, with D uncertain. TRBV5-3 is given ORF status, its function remaining uncertain. Trimming took off 1 base at V and 6 bases at J, with 17 bases between the two ends. The CDR3 loop spans 15 amino acids. The CDR3 protein is CARSLKWHPESEQYF. The sequenced part of the CDR3 DNA is TGTGCCAGAAGCTTGAAGTGGCATCCAGAAAGCGAG.

About this clone: The read is 3 residues too short to cover the CDR3 end, so that end is filled in from the germline J gene. The rearrangement uses TRBV5-1 and TRBJ2-3, with TRBD1 matching over 9 bases. CDR1 and CDR2 from the germline V gene are SGHRS and YFSETQ. This CDR3 contains 15 residues. J lost 0 bases, V lost 4 bases, and 3 bases had no gene match. The CDR3 sequence: CASSPGQGSTDTQYF. CDR3 DNA (partial): TGCGCCAGCAGCCCAGGACAGGGGAGCACAGATACG.